These 9 T cell receptor beta chains came from one sample sequenced in a study of human T cells and chemical hapten exposure. The time point denotes: patch test 2, 6 weeks after DPC sensitization. Treatment given: therapeutic diphenylcyclopropenone sensitization with weekly scalp DPC. TCRdb called the RACE reads again in MiXCR, with one record for every CDR3 protein. The table lists roughly 150,000 distinct CDR3 sequences, roughly 10% of them singletons, with less than 1.5% in the top ten. Sequences were derived from whole blood, sampled in connection with sensitization to the hapten diphenylcyclopropenone (DPC). Receptors originate from a woman aged 45-65 years with alopecia areata. Some clones in this sample may be carry-over from other donors' samples.

This clonotype was observed many times. The chain combines TRBV7-8 with TRBJ2-6; D is unresolved. Trimming removed 4 bases at V and 0 bases at J, with 4 bases between. Per the germline V gene, CDR1 is SGHVS and CDR2 is FQNEAQ. This CDR3 spans 14 amino acids. CDR3 region: CASSYRSGANVLTF. CDR3 nucleotide sequence: TGTGCCAGCAGCTACCGCTCTGGGGCCAACGTCCTGACTTTC.

J is TRBJ2-1 and V is TRBV2, with D maybe TRBD2 (6 bases). Germline CDR1 SNHLY, CDR2 FYNNEI. The CDR3 length is 13 residues. Trimming took 4 bases from V and 12 from J, leaving 16 bases between them. The CDR3 nucleotides are TGTGCCAGCAGTGGGCGGGGCGCTTGGGGGCAGTTCTTC. Encoded protein: CASSGRGAWGQFF.

This clonotype showed up just a few times. The chain employs TRBV6-5 and TRBJ2-7; tentatively, D is TRBD2 (6 bases). CDR3 size: 13 residues. V lost 6 bases, J lost 3 bases, and 12 bases lay in between. Germline loops: CDR1 MNHEY, CDR2 SVGAGI. Here the CDR3 reads CASSRDFDYEQYF. Here the CDR3 DNA reads TGTGCCAGCAGCCGGGACTTCGACTACGAGCAGTACTTC.

This clonotype was seen a handful of times. The chain combines TRBV5-5 with TRBJ2-7; D remains ambiguous. Trimming took 1 base from V and 6 from J, leaving 8 bases between them. The CDR3 is made up of 12 amino acids. Germline V gives CDR1 SGHKS, CDR2 YYEKEE (reference sequence). This CDR3 reads CASSLTASEQYF. In DNA, the CDR3 is TGTGCCAGCAGCTTGACAGCCAGCGAGCAGTACTTC.

This clonotype was detected ten times or more. The chain combines TRBV20-1 with TRBJ1-1; maybe TRBD1 (6 bases). The CDR3 runs 14 residues. Deletions cut 6 bases from V and 5 bases from J, with 19 bases between. Per germline, CDR1 DFQATT and CDR2 SNEGSKA (reference sequence). The CDR3 region has the DNA TGCAGTGCATCCCAGGGGCAGGGCGGGACTGAAGCTTTCTTT. Translated, it gives CSASQGQGGTEAFF.

The V gene is TRBV4-3, the J gene TRBJ2-1; 10 nucleotides agree with TRBD2. Germline V CDR1 and CDR2: LGHNA, YSLEER. J gave up 4 bases and V 5 bases, and 5 bases lay outside the gene matches. The CDR3 is 15 amino acids. CDR3 region: CASSATSGIYNEQFF. In nucleotides, the CDR3 is TGCGCCAGCAGCGCCACTAGCGGGATTTACAATGAGCAGTTCTTC.

This rearrangement joins TRBV12-3 or TRBV12-4 to TRBJ1-1; possibly TRBD1 for D (5 bases). Trimming pared 8 bases from V and 2 bases from J, leaving 15 bases between. This CDR3 is 14 amino acids long. The CDR3 DNA is TGTGCCAGCGCCCGGGACCGCTCAAACACTGAAGCTTTCTTT. It yields the protein CASARDRSNTEAFF.

This rearrangement joins TRBV25-1 to TRBJ2-2; TRBD2 matches 7 bases. CDR3 length: 12 residues. Germline assignment: CDR1 MGHDK and CDR2 SYGVNS. Trimming removed 10 bases from V and 6 bases from J; junction bases left unmatched: 5. CDR3 in DNA: TGTGCCACCGCCCGGGGGGCCGGGGAGCTGTTTTTT. Translating gives CATARGAGELFF.

The table lists this clonotype with many counts. The rearrangement links TRBV12-3 or TRBV12-4 to TRBJ2-1; tentative D call: TRBD1 (6 bases). V shed 5 bases and J shed 0 bases, with 17 bases lying between them. The CDR3 extends over 17 amino acids. The CDR3 bases are TGTGCCAGCAGTCTACCGACAGGTCGGAGCTCCTACAATGAGCAGTTCTTC. Protein sequence: CASSLPTGRSSYNEQFF.